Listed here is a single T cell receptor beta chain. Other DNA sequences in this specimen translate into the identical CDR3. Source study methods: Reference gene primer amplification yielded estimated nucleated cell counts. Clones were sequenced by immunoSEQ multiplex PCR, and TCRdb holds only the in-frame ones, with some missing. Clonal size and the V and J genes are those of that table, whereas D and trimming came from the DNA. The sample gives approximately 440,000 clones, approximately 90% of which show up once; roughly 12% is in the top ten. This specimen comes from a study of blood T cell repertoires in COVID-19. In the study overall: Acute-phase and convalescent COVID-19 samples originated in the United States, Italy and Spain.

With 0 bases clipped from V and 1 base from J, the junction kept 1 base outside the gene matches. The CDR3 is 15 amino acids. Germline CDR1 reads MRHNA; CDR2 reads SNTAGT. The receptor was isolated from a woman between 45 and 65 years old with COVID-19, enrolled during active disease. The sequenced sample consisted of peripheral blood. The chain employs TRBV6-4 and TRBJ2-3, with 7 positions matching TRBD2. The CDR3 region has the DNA TGTGCCAGCAGTGACTCGGGGGGGGGCACAGATACGCAGTATTTT. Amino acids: CASSDSGGGTDTQYF.